These 13 T cell receptor beta chains were all obtained from the same sample, sequenced in a study of shared clonotypes between healthy human individuals. CD8 cells regarded as naive lacked CD45RO, were positively chosen for CCR7, and omitted terminally differentiated effector memory CD45RA+ cells. Generated by immunoSEQ multiplex PCR, the TCRdb table keeps only in-frame clones and is missing some. Of over 2,000,000 clones listed, roughly 95% are singletons. Sample: naive CD8+ T cells from PBMCs. The source of these receptors is a man between 18 and 29 years old in good health. Some clones in this sample may be carry-over from other donors' samples.

V and J are TRBV9 and TRBJ2-3; possible D gene TRBD2, 6 bases. The germline gives CDR1 SGDLS, CDR2 YYNGEE. This CDR3 region has 15 residues. Trimming left V 1 base short and J 1 base short, with 10 bases between. The CDR3 region is CASSVTAGRTDTQYF. The CDR3, as DNA: TGTGCCAGCAGCGTAACAGCGGGCCGCACAGATACGCAGTATTTT.

The V gene is TRBV6-4, the J gene TRBJ1-2; D uncertain. The CDR3 is 12 amino acids. V dropped 7 bases and J dropped 2 bases, with 8 bases sitting between them. Per germline, CDR1 MRHNA and CDR2 SNTAGT. Here the CDR3 DNA reads TGTGCCAGCAAGGACGGGAACTATGGCTACACCTTC. Its translation: CASKDGNYGYTF.

This chain links TRBV14 with TRBJ2-3, with D perhaps assigned TRBD1 or TRBD2 (5 bases each). Germline CDR1 reads SGHDN; CDR2 reads FVKESK. Trimming removed 4 bases from V and 6 bases from J, with 11 bases in between. This CDR3 has 13 amino acids. In DNA, the CDR3 is TGTGCCAGCAGCCCTTATTGGGGGGATACGCAGTATTTT. This sequence encodes CASSPYWGDTQYF. The full variable domain, in which reference TRBV14 and TRBJ2-3 provide the parts outside the CDR3, is EAGVTQFPSHSVIEKGQTVTLRCDPISGHDNLYWYRRVMGKEIKFLLHFVKESKQDESGMPNNRFLAERTGGTYSTLKVQPAELEDSGVYFCASSPYWGDTQYFGPGTRLTVL.

The V call is TRBV7-9, the J call TRBJ2-1; D remains unclear. V lost 1 base and J 2 bases, leaving 9 bases between the germline ends. The CDR3 is 15 amino acids. Germline V gene lookup returns CDR1 SEHNR and CDR2 FQNEAQ (reference sequence). As DNA, the CDR3 is TGTGCCAGCAGCTTAGGGCCCATAGCCTACAATGAGCAGTTCTTC. This translates into CASSLGPIAYNEQFF.

V is TRBV18 and J is TRBJ2-1, with 8 bases fitting TRBD1. Germline CDR1 reads KGHSH; CDR2 reads LQKENI. This CDR3 contains 15 residues. V shed 2 bases and J 3 bases; nucleotides not matched to a gene: 3. CDR3 DNA: TGTGCCAGCTCACCAGGACAGGGTATCTACAATGAGCAGTTCTTC. It is translated as CASSPGQGIYNEQFF.

The chain carries TRBV7-3 and TRBJ2-1; 7 nucleotides line up with TRBD2. This CDR3 comprises 16 residues. J was trimmed by 4 bases and V by 0 bases; bases with no gene match: 6. Germline V lookup: CDR1 SGHTA, CDR2 FQGTGA. The CDR3 sequence is CASSLTGGSKYNEQFF. DNA for the CDR3: TGTGCCAGCAGCTTAACAGGCGGGAGTAAATACAATGAGCAGTTCTTC.

The chain couples TRBV9 to TRBJ1-1, with D possibly matching TRBD1 (5 bases). The germline V gene encodes CDR1 SGDLS and CDR2 YYNGEE. Between the trimmed V and J ends, which lost 6 bases and 7 bases, there was a span of 16 bases. The CDR3 runs to 13 residues. Written as DNA, the CDR3 is TGTGCCAGCACCCCAGGGTCCGTGGGTGAAGCTTTCTTT. As protein: CASTPGSVGEAFF.

This chain links TRBV29-1 with TRBJ1-1; 8 bases match TRBD1. The CDR3 consists of 14 residues. Germline loops: CDR1 SQVTM, CDR2 ANQGSEA. J was trimmed by 1 base and V by 2 bases; bases with no gene match: 3. The CDR3 nucleotides read TGCAGCGTTGAAACTGGGACAGGGAACACTGAAGCTTTCTTT. Its protein product is CSVETGTGNTEAFF.

The rearrangement uses TRBV7-6 and TRBJ2-1, with D possibly being TRBD2 (6 bases). Deletions cut 2 bases from V and 3 bases from J, with 11 bases between. CDR1 SGHVS and CDR2 FNYEAQ come from the germline V gene. This CDR3 has 15 residues. The CDR3 region is CASSLKPSDYNEQFF. The CDR3 DNA sequence: TGTGCCAGCAGCTTAAAGCCTAGCGACTACAATGAGCAGTTCTTC.

With respect to this clone: Other DNA variants within this sample encode the same CDR3. The chain uses TRBV5-1 and TRBJ1-1; D is unclear. The V and J ends lost 0 bases and 6 bases respectively, with 9 bases between them. The CDR3 totals 13 residues. Germline lookup yields CDR1 SGHRS and CDR2 YFSETQ. CDR3 in DNA: TGCGCCAGCAGCTTGGGGAGTGGAGCTGAAGCTTTCTTT. Its translation: CASSLGSGAEAFF.

This clone appeared a single time. The chain carries TRBV4-3 and TRBJ2-7; D unresolved. CDR1 LGHNA and CDR2 YSLEER come from the germline V gene. This CDR3 region has 14 residues. The V and J ends lost 0 bases and 9 bases respectively, with 15 bases between them. CDR3 in amino acids: CASSQDRGSLGQYF. CDR3 DNA: TGCGCCAGCAGCCAAGATCGAGGTAGCCTGGGGCAGTACTTC.

V gene TRBV25-1 combines with J gene TRBJ1-2, with a possible D match to TRBD1 (5 bases). The germline V gene has CDR1 MGHDK and CDR2 SYGVNS. Trimming cost V 4 bases and J 1 base, with 16 bases left between them. The CDR3 has 16 amino acids. CDR3 residues: CASSATLTDLNYGYTF. The DNA of the CDR3 is TGTGCCAGCAGTGCGACCTTGACAGACCTTAACTATGGCTACACCTTC.

This chain joins TRBV7-9 and TRBJ2-1, with a possible D match to TRBD2 (5 bases). Trimming removed 0 bases from V and 9 bases from J, with 15 bases in between. The germline V gene has CDR1 SEHNR and CDR2 FQNEAQ (reference sequence). The CDR3 sequence is 15 residues long. CDR3: CASSLAEGYPAEQFF. The CDR3 DNA sequence: TGTGCCAGCAGCTTAGCCGAGGGTTACCCCGCTGAGCAGTTCTTC.